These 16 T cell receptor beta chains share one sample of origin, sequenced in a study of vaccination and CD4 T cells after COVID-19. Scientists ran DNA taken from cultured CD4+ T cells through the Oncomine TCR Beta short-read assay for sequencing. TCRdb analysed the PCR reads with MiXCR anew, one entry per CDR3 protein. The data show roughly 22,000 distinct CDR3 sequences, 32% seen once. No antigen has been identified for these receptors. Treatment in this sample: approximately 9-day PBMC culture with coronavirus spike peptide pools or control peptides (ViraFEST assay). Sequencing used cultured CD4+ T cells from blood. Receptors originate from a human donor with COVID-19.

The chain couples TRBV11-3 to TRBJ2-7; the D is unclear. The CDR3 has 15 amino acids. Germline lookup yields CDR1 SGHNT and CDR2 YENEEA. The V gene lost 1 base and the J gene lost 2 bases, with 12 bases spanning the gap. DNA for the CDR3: TGTGCCAGCAGCTTAGGCGGCTCTGGAACCTACGAGCAGTACTTC. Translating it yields CASSLGGSGTYEQYF.

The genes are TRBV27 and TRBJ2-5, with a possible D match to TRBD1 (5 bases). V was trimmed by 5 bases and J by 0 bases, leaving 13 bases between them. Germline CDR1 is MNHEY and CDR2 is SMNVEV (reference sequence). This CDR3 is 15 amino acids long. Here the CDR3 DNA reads TGTGCCAGCAGTCAGGGCATTCGGTACCAAGAGACCCAGTACTTC. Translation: CASSQGIRYQETQYF.

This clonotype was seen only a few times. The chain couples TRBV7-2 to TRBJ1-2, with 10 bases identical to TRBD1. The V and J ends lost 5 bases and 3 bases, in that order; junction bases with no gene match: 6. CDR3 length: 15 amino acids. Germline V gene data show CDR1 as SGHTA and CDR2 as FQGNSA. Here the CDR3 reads CASSHTTGGDYGYTF. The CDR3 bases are TGTGCCAGCAGCCACACGACAGGGGGCGACTATGGCTACACCTTC.

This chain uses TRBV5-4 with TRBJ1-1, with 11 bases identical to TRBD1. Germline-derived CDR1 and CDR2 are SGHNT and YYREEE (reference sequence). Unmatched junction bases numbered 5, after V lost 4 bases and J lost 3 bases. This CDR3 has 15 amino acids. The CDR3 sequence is CASSPGTGGDTEAFF. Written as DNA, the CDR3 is TGTGCCAGCAGCCCAGGGACAGGGGGTGACACTGAAGCTTTCTTT.

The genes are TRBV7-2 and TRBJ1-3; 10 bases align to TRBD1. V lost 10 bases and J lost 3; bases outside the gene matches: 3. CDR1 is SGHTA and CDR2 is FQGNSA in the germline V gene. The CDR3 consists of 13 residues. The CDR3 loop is CATGTGVGNTIYF. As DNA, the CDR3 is TGTGCCACCGGGACAGGGGTTGGAAACACCATATATTTT.

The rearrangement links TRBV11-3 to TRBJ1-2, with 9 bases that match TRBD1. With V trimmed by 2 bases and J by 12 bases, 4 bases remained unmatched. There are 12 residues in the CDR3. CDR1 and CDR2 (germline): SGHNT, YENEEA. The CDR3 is CASSLRDRVHTF. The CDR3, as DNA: TGTGCCAGCAGCTTACGGGACAGGGTTCACACCTTC.

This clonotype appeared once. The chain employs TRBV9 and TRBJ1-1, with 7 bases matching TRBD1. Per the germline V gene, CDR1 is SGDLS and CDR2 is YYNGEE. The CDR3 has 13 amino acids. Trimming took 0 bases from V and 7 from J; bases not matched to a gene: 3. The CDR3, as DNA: TGTGCCAGCAGCGTAGACGGGACAGTTGAAGCTTTCTTT. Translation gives CASSVDGTVEAFF.

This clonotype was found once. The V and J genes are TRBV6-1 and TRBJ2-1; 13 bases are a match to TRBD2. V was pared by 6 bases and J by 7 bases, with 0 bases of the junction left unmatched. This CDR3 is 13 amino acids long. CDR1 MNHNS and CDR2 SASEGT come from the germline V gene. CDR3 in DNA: TGTGCCAGCAGACTAGCGGGGGGGAATGAGCAGTTCTTC. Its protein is CASRLAGGNEQFF.

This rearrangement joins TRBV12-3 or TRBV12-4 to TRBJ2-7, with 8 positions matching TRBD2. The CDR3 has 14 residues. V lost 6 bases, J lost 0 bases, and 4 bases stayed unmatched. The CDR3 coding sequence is TGTGCCAGCAGCCGGGGGGGTACCTCCTACGAGCAGTACTTC. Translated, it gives CASSRGGTSYEQYF.

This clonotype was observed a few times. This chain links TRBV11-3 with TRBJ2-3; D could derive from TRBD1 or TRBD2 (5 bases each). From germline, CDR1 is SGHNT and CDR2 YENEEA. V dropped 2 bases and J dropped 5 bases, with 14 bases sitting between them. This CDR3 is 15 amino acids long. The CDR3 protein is CASSLSGQLGDTQYF. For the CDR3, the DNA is TGTGCCAGCAGCTTATCGGGGCAGCTAGGAGATACGCAGTATTTT. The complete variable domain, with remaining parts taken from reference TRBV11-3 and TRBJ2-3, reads EAGVVQSPRYKIIEKKQPVAFWCNPISGHNTLYWYLQNLGQGPELLIRYENEEAVDDSQLPKDRFSAERLKGVDSTLKIQPAELGDSAVYLCASSLSGQLGDTQYFGPGTRLTVL.

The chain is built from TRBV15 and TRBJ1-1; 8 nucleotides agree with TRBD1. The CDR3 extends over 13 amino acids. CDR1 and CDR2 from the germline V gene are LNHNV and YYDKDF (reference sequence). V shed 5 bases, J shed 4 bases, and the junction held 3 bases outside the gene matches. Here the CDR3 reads CATSQGATTEAFF. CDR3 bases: TGTGCCACCAGCCAGGGGGCGACCACTGAAGCTTTCTTT.

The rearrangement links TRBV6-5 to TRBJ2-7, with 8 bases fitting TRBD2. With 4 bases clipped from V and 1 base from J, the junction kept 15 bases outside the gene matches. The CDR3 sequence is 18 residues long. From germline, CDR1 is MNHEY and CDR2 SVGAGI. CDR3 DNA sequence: TGTGCCAGCAGTTCCCGGGGTAGCGGGACCGAAGGGTCCTACGAGCAGTACTTC. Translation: CASSSRGSGTEGSYEQYF.

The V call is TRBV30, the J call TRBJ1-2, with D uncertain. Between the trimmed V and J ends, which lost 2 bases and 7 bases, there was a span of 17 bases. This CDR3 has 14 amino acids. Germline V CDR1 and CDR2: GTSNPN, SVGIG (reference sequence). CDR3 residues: CAWSTGIPVRGYTF. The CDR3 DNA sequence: TGTGCCTGGAGTACCGGGATCCCAGTACGTGGCTACACCTTC.

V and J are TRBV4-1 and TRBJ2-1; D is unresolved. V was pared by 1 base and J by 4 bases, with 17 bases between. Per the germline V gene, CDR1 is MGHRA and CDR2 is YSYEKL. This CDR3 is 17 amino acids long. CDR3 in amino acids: CASSQGGSYGNYNEQFF. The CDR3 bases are TGCGCCAGCAGCCAAGGAGGATCGTACGGAAATTACAATGAGCAGTTCTTC.

The CDR3 coding sequence is TGTGCCAGCAGCTTGGGGCTAGCGGGGGTCACCGGGGAGCTGTTTTTT. Amino acids: CASSLGLAGVTGELFF. The chain is built from TRBV5-4 and TRBJ2-2, with TRBD2 matching 10 bases. The CDR3 is 16 residues long. Losses at the gene ends were 0 bases for V and 4 bases for J; bases not matched to a gene: 3. Per germline, CDR1 SGHNT and CDR2 YYREEE (reference sequence).

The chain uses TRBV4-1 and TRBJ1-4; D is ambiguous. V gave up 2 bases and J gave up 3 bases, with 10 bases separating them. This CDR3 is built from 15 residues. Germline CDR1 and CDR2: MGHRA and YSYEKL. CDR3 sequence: CASSQTHDPNEKLFF. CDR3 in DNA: TGCGCCAGCAGCCAAACACACGATCCTAATGAAAAACTGTTTTTT.